This TCR beta chain came from a study of cytomegalovirus exposure and HLA in healthy donors. PCR was performed using 60 Vbeta and 13 Jbeta primers. Some clones are missing from TCRdb's copy, which holds only in-frame ones; the method was immunoSEQ multiplex PCR. The sample contains 100,000 to 150,000 clones, approximately 71% of which appear only once. The CDR3 contains 15 residues. J lost 4 bases, V lost 8 bases, and 13 bases had no gene match. CDR1 is MDHEN, CDR2 SYDVKM, per germline. This TCR was sampled from a woman aged 55-70 years in good health and CMV-seronegative. Sequenced input: PBMCs. The rearrangement uses TRBV28 and TRBJ2-5, with 7 bases matching TRBD2. CDR3 in amino acids: CASPPRGGSGETQYF. CDR3 nucleotides: TGTGCCAGCCCGCCGAGAGGCGGGAGTGGAGAGACCCAGTACTTC.